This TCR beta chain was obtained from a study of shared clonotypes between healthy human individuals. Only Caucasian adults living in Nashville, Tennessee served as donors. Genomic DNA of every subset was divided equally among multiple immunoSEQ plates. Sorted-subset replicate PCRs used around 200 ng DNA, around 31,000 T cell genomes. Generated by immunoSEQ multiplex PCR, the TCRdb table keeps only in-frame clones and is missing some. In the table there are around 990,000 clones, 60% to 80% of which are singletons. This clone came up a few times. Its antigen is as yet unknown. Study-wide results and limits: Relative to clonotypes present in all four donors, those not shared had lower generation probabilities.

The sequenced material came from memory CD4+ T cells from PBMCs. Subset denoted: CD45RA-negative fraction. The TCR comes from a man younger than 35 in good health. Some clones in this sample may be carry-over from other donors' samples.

CDR3 region: CASSSLRTRQDNRGAQYF. The CDR3, as DNA: TGTGCCAGCAGTTCCCTTCGAACTCGGCAGGACAACCGGGGGGCCCAGTACTTC. The J gene is TRBJ2-5, the V gene TRBV28, with TRBD2 matching over 7 bases. V shed 4 bases, J shed 9 bases, and the junction held 23 bases outside the gene matches. This CDR3 spans 18 amino acids. Germline V gene lookup returns CDR1 MDHEN and CDR2 SYDVKM.